The T cell receptor (beta chain) under discussion was sequenced for a study of HIV-infected patients and healthy controls (dated by TCRdb to the mid-2010s). With regard to the full study: The study asked whether deep sequencing of the TCR repertoire from small blood samples of HIV patients could detect immune perturbation and reconstitution.

Study-wide conclusions, independent of this receptor: Significantly different mean usage between HIV-infected patients and controls was observed for eight alpha and eight beta V genes. Processing included only sixteen HIV-infected individuals, and this was regarded by the authors as a major limit on how widely the findings apply. HIV-infected repertoires showed significantly elevated mean Gini indices relative to controls, which possibly reflects oligoclonality. During therapy, HIV-associated CDR3s significantly decreased in frequency, while CMV-associated CDR3s did not change significantly, though most became more frequent. In the study, no determination of donor HLA types was made. The study cohorts differed slightly in age and sex profile, but those differences did not account for the observed differences in diversity. Roughly threefold more distinct CDR3s and higher Shannon diversity were observed in healthy control repertoires than in untreated HIV+ repertoires. Alpha-chain CDR3s from MAIT cells occurred at high frequency in healthy controls but were severely depleted in HIV+ repertoires. Differing numbers of distinct sequences in patients and controls hindered comparison, and size-matching assigned excessive weight to rare events in the HIV-infected data. Both the Jaccard index and the count of highly shared sequences showed that healthy controls shared more CDR3s between individuals than HIV+ patients did. The apparent post-therapy recovery of the Gini index in HIV-infected patients was not reproduced in size-matched repertoire data. Alpha-beta chain pairing was not determined in the samples. Using whole blood restricted sequencing depth and prevented separating the dynamics of distinct T-cell subpopulations.

This clonotype was recorded many times. Which antigen it targets is not known. Base qualities are missing; no much larger clone stands one base away. Whole blood was used without cell fractionation, so the repertoire reflected all unsorted peripheral T cells. As controls, ten healthy donors without infection were sampled, and four of the ten donors were sampled a second time 2 to 4 months later. For RNA extraction, an approximately 2.3 ml sample of peripheral blood was drawn into Tempus tubes. Residual genomic DNA was removed with the TURBO-DNase kit and globin mRNA was depleted with GLOBINclear. 500 to 550 ng RNA was reverse transcribed with SuperScript III using primers against the alpha and beta constant regions. Separate alpha and beta chain libraries were made by chain-specific third strand synthesis with multiplexing indices. The protocol used a single primer pair to amplify all rearrangements within a chain, which avoided primer bias, and attached molecular barcodes to each cDNA molecule. Purified cDNA was joined by T4 RNA Ligase 1 to a 5' RACE adapter carrying a random hexamer and the SP2 sequencing primer site. Second strand synthesis was performed with Phusion polymerase and primed from the SP2 site, and slow temperature ramps were applied to favor optimal annealing. Each molecule's 12-nucleotide barcode consisted of two random hexamer sequences, both added before amplification and joined together. A brief initial PCR introduced P5 and P7 adapter elements together with a second index, and a roughly 25-cycle amplification PCR using P5s and P7 primers was subsequently performed. A total of approximately 26 PCR cycles were applied to the libraries, which were quantified on a Qubit, sized on a Bioanalyzer, and diluted to about 4.4 nM. Sequencing of the normalized libraries was performed on an Illumina MiSeq with 2 x 250 paired-end kits. MinElute columns were the means by which the reverse transcription reactions were cleaned up, and the reactions were eluted into around 9.9 ul Tris-Cl. Adapter ligations were incubated for 20 to 25 hours at 16 degrees C and subsequently purified with AMPure XP beads at a 1:1 ratio. Per the source publication's procedure: Demultiplexed FASTQ files were processed with a modified Decombinator that output V, J, insert and barcode information. Sequences that shared a barcode but differed from the dominant sequence were treated as errors and discarded, and barcodes were clustered at Levenshtein distance 3 and counted to estimate the original cDNA molecules. Downstream analyses used R packages ineq, vegan, igraph and RCytoscape, with IMGT nomenclature and CDR3 definitions. The authors computed V gene usage over distinct sequences and counted each TCR a single time to avoid skew from clonal expansion. Whenever two unique CDR3 amino acid sequences within a donor differed by a single Levenshtein edit, similarity networks linked them. In the repertoires, a search was made for a compiled set of published HIV-specific CDR3s (roughly 92 alpha, approximately 700 beta) and CMV-specific CDR3s (approximately 13 alpha, 250 or so beta). Lower sequence numbers were not the cause of the decreased diversity in patients, as random subsampling to size-matched repertoires showed. The raw public data were reprocessed by TCRdb itself: fastp quality trimming at Q25, MiXCR clonotype calling, in-frame beta chains only. CDR3 protein duplicates are merged, each entry listing the most common genes and DNA. What appears here as the V and J calls and clone size reflects TCRdb's work, not the paper's. A total of about 17,000 distinct CDR3 sequences appear in this sample, roughly 6% of them only once. The ten most abundant clones make up about 2% of the sample.

V has 5 bases trimmed and J has 6 bases trimmed; junction bases matching no gene number 10. CDR1 and CDR2, per the germline V gene, are LGHNA and YSLEER. From the cysteine through the phenylalanine, the CDR3 covers 15 amino acids. CDR3 DNA only is kept here, 45 bases in frame from base 1. The sequenced sample consisted of blood. The sequence was collected from an adult in good health. The chain is assembled from TRBV4-3 and TRBJ1-5, and 7 junction bases match TRBD1. The CDR3 reads as follows: CASSKLTGLGQPQHF. The nucleotides read TGCGCCAGCAGCAAACTGACAGGGTTGGGTCAGCCCCAGCATTTT.